This record looks at one T cell receptor (beta chain) sequence and its context. These data come from a study of Tregs in tolerant kidney transplant recipients. Only in-frame clones appear in the TCRdb table, and some are missing; sequencing was by immunoSEQ multiplex PCR. Among 68,000 or so clones listed, around 84% were seen once. The clonotype originates from a human donor in good health. The sequencing sample was made of CD4+ T cells from blood.

CDR3 sequence (DNA): TGCGCCAGCAGCCAAGAGAGCCGCGGGGGGGCTATGGGAAATGAGCAGTTCTTC. It yields the protein CASSQESRGGAMGNEQFF. The rearrangement joins TRBV4-1 to TRBJ2-1, with 9 bases aligning to TRBD2. The CDR3 sequence is 18 residues long. The germline V gene encodes CDR1 MGHRA and CDR2 YSYEKL. V trimming: 0 bases; J trimming: 7 bases; junction bases outside the gene matches: 13.